This is a list of T cell receptor beta chains from one sample in a study of blood T cell repertoires in COVID-19. The method was immunoSEQ multiplex PCR; TCRdb's version includes in-frame clones alone and lacks a portion of them. The sample has tens of thousands of clones; 87% are singletons. The sequenced material came from peripheral blood. The origin of the receptors is a human donor with active COVID-19. The donor label of this sample is uncertain. Both conserved end residues are part of each CDR3. A D gene is named only where the DNA matches it firmly. Not every row has a clone size; where given, it reads once, few, many or a size class.

>-|TRBJ1-1|-|TRBV11-1
CASSLDNIGNTEAFF
TGTGCCAGCAGCTTAGATAATATCGGGAACACTGAAGCTTTCTTT
>TRBD1|TRBJ1-6|-|TRBV7-2
CASSPESTGVSPLHF
TGTGCCAGCAGCCCCGAGTCTACAGGGGTATCACCCCTCCACTTT
>-|TRBJ1-1|-|TRBV6-4
CASSPLPHTEAFF
TGTGCCAGCAGTCCTCTCCCCCACACTGAAGCTTTCTTT
>TRBD1|TRBJ1-2|-|TRBV3-1/TRBV3-2
CASSHPGQVRSFCYTF
TGTGCCAGCAGCCACCCCGGACAGGTGAGATCGTTTTGCTACACCTTC
>TRBD1|TRBJ2-2|once|TRBV4-2
CASSLPGTGKTGELFF
TGTGCCAGCAGCCTCCCAGGGACAGGGAAGACCGGGGAGCTGTTTTTT
>TRBD2|TRBJ2-3|-|TRBV11-3
CASSLRTSGSTDTQYF
TGTGCCAGCAGCCTTCGGACTAGCGGGAGCACAGATACGCAGTATTTT
>TRBD1|TRBJ1-3|-|TRBV5-5
CASSRGTGRDGNTIYF
TGTGCCAGCAGCAGGGGGACAGGCCGAGATGGAAACACCATATATTTT
>TRBD1|TRBJ1-4|-|TRBV13
CASSIRGQRNEKLFF
TGTGCCAGCAGCATCCGGGGACAGAGAAATGAAAAACTGTTTTTT
>-|TRBJ2-3|-|TRBV6-5
CASSYDSSLKTDTQYF
TGTGCCAGCAGTTATGACTCCTCCCTTAAAACAGATACGCAGTATTTT
>-|TRBJ2-7|-|TRBV18
CASSPINRRGDYEQYF
TGTGCCAGCTCACCAATAAATCGCAGGGGGGACTACGAGCAGTACTTC
>-|TRBJ1-2|few|TRBV27
CASSLRRENYGYTF
TGTGCCAGCAGTTTAAGGAGAGAGAACTATGGCTACACCTTC
>-|TRBJ2-2|-|TRBV6-5
CASRLPGDTGELFF
TGTGCCAGCAGACTTCCAGGGGATACCGGGGAGCTGTTTTTT
>TRBD2|TRBJ2-2|-|TRBV7-2
CASSPRGLAGGGTGELFF
TGTGCCAGCAGCCCACGGGGGTTAGCGGGGGGTGGCACCGGGGAGCTGTTTTTT
>TRBD1|TRBJ2-5|-|TRBV6-2/TRBV6-3
CASSQTGEETQYF
TGTGCCAGCAGCCAAACAGGGGAGGAGACCCAGTACTTC
>TRBD2|TRBJ2-3|few|TRBV11-2
CASSRTSGGRSF
TGTGCCAGCAGCCGGACTAGCGGGGGAAGGAGTTTT
>-|TRBJ2-7|-|TRBV6-2/TRBV6-3
CASSYLGQSSYEQYF
TGTGCCAGCAGTTACTTAGGACAAAGCTCCTACGAGCAGTACTTC
>-|TRBJ2-1|-|TRBV29-1
CSVALTPGNEQFF
TGCAGCGTTGCCTTGACTCCCGGCAATGAGCAGTTCTTC
>-|TRBJ2-2|-|TRBV4-3
CASSQDPGQPTGELFF
TGCGCCAGCAGCCAAGATCCCGGACAGCCGACCGGGGAGCTGTTTTTT
>TRBD2|TRBJ2-3|-|TRBV4-3
CASSQDYAGGPTDTQYF
TGCGCCAGCAGCCAAGATTACGCGGGGGGGCCCACAGATACGCAGTATTTT
>-|TRBJ1-2|-|TRBV19
CASSNGGVNYGYTF
TGTGCCAGTAGTAATGGCGGGGTCAACTATGGCTACACCTTC
>TRBD1|TRBJ1-2|-|TRBV5-4
CASSLGQGSGYGYTF
TGTGCCAGCAGCTTGGGACAGGGATCTGGCTATGGCTACACCTTC
>-|TRBJ2-1|-|TRBV10-3
CAIRTSISNEQFF
TGTGCCATCAGAACTAGTATTTCGAATGAGCAGTTCTTC